This entry lists 2 T cell receptor beta chains sequenced from one sample in a study of beta chain features in type 1 diabetes. What was sequenced were expressed TCRB transcripts, since all of the isolated RNA had been reverse transcribed. Assay: immunoSEQ multiplex PCR; the TCRdb copy retains only in-frame clones and omits some. The sample shows 200,000 to 250,000 clones, 14% of them seen only once. Sequenced input: naive CD4+ T cells from blood. Receptors originate from a woman aged 40-49 years in good health.

This clone was counted only a few times. This sequence joins TRBV5-1 and TRBJ1-1; D is unresolved. Germline CDR1 and CDR2: SGHRS and YFSETQ. Trimming took off 1 base at V and 11 bases at J, with 9 bases between the two ends. This CDR3 is built from 11 residues. The CDR3 DNA is TGCGCCAGCAGCTTGAATTCCGTGGCTTTCTTT. It translates to CASSLNSVAFF.

The V call is TRBV25-1, the J call TRBJ2-5; 7 bases match TRBD2. Germline loops: CDR1 MGHDK, CDR2 SYGVNS. CDR3 length: 14 amino acids. J was trimmed by 5 bases and V by 2 bases; bases with no gene match: 5. CDR3 in amino acids: CASSEELASETQYF. The CDR3 nucleotides read TGTGCCAGCAGTGAAGAACTAGCGTCTGAGACCCAGTACTTC.